This TCR beta chain originates from a study of T-cell reconstitution after alpha-beta-depleted transplantation in children. Study-level results: Hyperexpanded clones declined; after one year, newly produced T cells mostly supplied diversity.

TCRbeta library construction was performed incorporating unique molecular identifiers. Using its own MiXCR run on the PCR reads, TCRdb lists one record per CDR3 protein. The sample carries about 310,000 distinct CDR3 sequences, 20% to 30% recorded once. In regard to this clonotype: Its target is not known.

The germline V gene encodes CDR1 SGHRS and CDR2 YFSETQ. The V and J ends lost 2 bases and 6 bases, in that order; junction bases with no gene match: 16. The CDR3 has 17 residues. This TCR was sampled from a male patient between 10 and 17 years old who had a stem cell transplant for acute lymphoblastic leukemia, so the T cells may come from the graft donor. The input for sequencing was PBMCs, mostly from graft donor cells, taken 180 days after TCRalphabeta/CD19-depleted stem cell transplant. The V gene is TRBV5-1, the J gene TRBJ2-7; TRBD2 matches 8 bases. This CDR3 is CASSFWRTGTSLGEQYF. The CDR3 nucleotides are TGCGCCAGCAGCTTCTGGAGAACCGGGACTAGTTTAGGCGAGCAGTACTTC. Full variable domain (remainder filled in from reference TRBV5-1 and TRBJ2-7): KAGVTQTPRYLIKTRGQQVTLSCSPISGHRSVSWYQQTPGQGLQFLFEYFSETQRNKGNFPGRFSGRQFSNSRSEMNVSTLELGDSALYLCASSFWRTGTSLGEQYFGPGTRLTVT.